The 30 T cell receptor beta chains listed next were all sequenced from one sample in a study of blood T cells in healthy people across ages. PCR was performed a second time for about 6 to 12 cycles using a sample-barcoded 5' primer and a J-beta primer mix. TCRdb itself ran the 5' RACE reads through MiXCR, one entry per CDR3 protein. Among 1.6 million or so distinct CDR3 sequences listed, almost 35% were seen once. Sequences were obtained from blood. All receptors come from a woman aged 25 to 39 in good health.

V and J are TRBV30 and TRBJ1-2; TRBD1 is a possible D gene (5 bases). The germline V and J ends were trimmed by 3 bases and 2 bases, with 16 bases remaining between them. There are 15 residues in the CDR3. Germline CDR1 is GTSNPN and CDR2 is SVGIG (reference sequence). The CDR3 region is CAWRDMDLFNYGYTF. In nucleotides, the CDR3 is TGTGCCTGGAGGGACATGGATTTATTCAACTATGGCTACACCTTC.

About this clonotype: Germline and junction disagree at one end, which may indicate a read error. The chain's CDR3 is CASSFSGHSNEQYF. The CDR3 nucleotides are TGTGCCAGCAGCTTCTCGGGACACTCCAACGAGCAGTACTTC. The chain has TRBV5-6 and TRBJ2-7; perhaps TRBD1 as D (6 bases). This CDR3 has 14 residues. Germline CDR1 SGHDT, CDR2 YYEEEE.

V and J are TRBV20-1 and TRBJ2-5, with a weak D call TRBD1 (5 bases). The germline V gene has CDR1 DFQATT and CDR2 SNEGSKA (reference sequence). V lost 6 bases, J lost 4 bases, and 21 bases lay in between. The CDR3 extends over 15 amino acids. The CDR3: CSALLGDSPPETQYF. The CDR3 DNA sequence: TGCAGTGCCCTTCTGGGCGACAGCCCCCCAGAGACCCAGTACTTC.

This clonotype has a count of ten or more. CDR3 region: CSVEEQNYEQYF. The CDR3 DNA is TGCAGCGTGGAGGAGCAGAACTACGAGCAGTACTTC. The chain employs TRBV29-1 and TRBJ2-7; weak D call: TRBD2 (5 bases). CDR3 length equals 12 residues. V gave up 6 bases and J gave up 3 bases, with 12 bases separating them. From germline, CDR1 is SQVTM and CDR2 ANQGSEA.

As for this clonotype: A junction boundary mismatches the germline segment, possibly from a read error. This chain joins TRBV27 and TRBJ2-5; D remains ambiguous. The CDR3 extends over 10 amino acids. Germline V gene sequence: CDR1 MNHEY, CDR2 SMNVEV (reference sequence). The CDR3 region has the DNA TGTACCAGCGTGAAGGAGACCCAGTACTTC. It yields the protein CTSVKETQYF.

V usage is TRBV6-1 and J usage is TRBJ2-7; 9 bases agree with TRBD1. Germline CDR1 is MNHNS and CDR2 is SASEGT. V lost 4 bases to trimming and J lost 2 bases; unmatched junction nucleotides: 9. The CDR3 sequence is 16 residues long. CDR3 region: CASSGWTGAPPYEQYF. CDR3 DNA: TGTGCCAGCAGTGGATGGACAGGGGCTCCTCCCTACGAGCAGTACTTC.

This clonotype came up a few times. The V and J genes are TRBV9 and TRBJ2-1; 7 bases are a match to TRBD2. CDR3 length equals 16 residues. CDR1 and CDR2 from the germline V gene are SGDLS and YYNGEE. Germline trimming cut 0 bases from V and 0 bases from J; bases unmatched to any gene: 3. This chain's CDR3 is CASSVVGGSSYNEQFF. DNA of the CDR3: TGTGCCAGCAGCGTAGTCGGCGGGAGCTCCTACAATGAGCAGTTCTTC.

The J gene is TRBJ2-5, the V gene TRBV9, with D possibly matching TRBD2 (5 bases). In germline, CDR1 is SGDLS, CDR2 YYNGEE. Trimming left V 4 bases short and J 2 bases short, with 21 bases between. The CDR3 sequence is 17 residues long. The CDR3 sequence: CASSLRGERAGQETQYF. The CDR3 region has the DNA TGTGCCAGCAGCCTTCGGGGTGAGCGAGCTGGTCAAGAGACCCAGTACTTC.

In DNA form, the CDR3 reads TGTGCCAGCAGCCAAGATCTGGGGGGACTAGCGGGAGCCGGTACCTACGAGCAGTACTTC. Its translation is CASSQDLGGLAGAGTYEQYF. The J gene is TRBJ2-7, the V gene TRBV4-2; TRBD2 matches at 14 bases. The CDR3 covers 20 residues. The trim removed 0 bases at V and 2 bases at J, leaving 12 bases unmatched. The germline gives CDR1 LGHNA, CDR2 YNFKEQ.

Note on this clonotype: A read error may be the cause here, since a much bigger clone is one base away. This rearrangement joins TRBV10-1 to TRBJ2-3; no definite D call. Per germline, CDR1 WNHNN and CDR2 SYGVQD (reference sequence). V lost 6 bases and J 6 bases, leaving 13 bases between the germline ends. This CDR3 region has 13 residues. CDR3 nucleotides: TGCGCCAGCAGGGAAGCCGACGCGGATACGCAGTATTTT. Residues: CASREADADTQYF.

This clonotype appeared a few times. The chain combines TRBV15 with TRBJ2-7; 7 bases agree with TRBD1. Per germline, CDR1 LNHNV and CDR2 YYDKDF (reference sequence). The CDR3 has 17 residues. The V and J ends lost 3 bases and 4 bases, in that order; junction bases with no gene match: 15. In DNA, the CDR3 is TGTGCCACCAGCAGTAAGCCTTTAGGACAGGCCCTTTACGAGCAGTACTTC. Its protein is CATSSKPLGQALYEQYF.

This clonotype has ten or more counts. J is TRBJ2-5 and V is TRBV3-1; the D is unclear. V was cut by 0 bases and J by 2 bases, with 10 bases left in between. This CDR3 region has 15 residues. Germline assignment: CDR1 LGHDT and CDR2 YNNKEL (reference sequence). The CDR3 loop is CASSQEHNYQETQYF. DNA of the CDR3: TGTGCCAGCAGCCAAGAACACAATTATCAAGAGACCCAGTACTTC.

J is TRBJ2-1 and V is TRBV3-1; 10 bases agree with TRBD2. The CDR3 has 16 residues. V lost 4 bases, J lost 3 bases, and 6 bases stayed unmatched. Per germline, CDR1 LGHDT and CDR2 YNNKEL (reference sequence). The CDR3 protein is CASSLGLAEYYNEQFF. CDR3 bases: TGTGCCAGCAGCCTCGGACTAGCGGAATACTACAATGAGCAGTTCTTC.

V and J are TRBV4-2 and TRBJ2-3; TRBD2 matches 8 bases. V was clipped by 1 base and J by 10 bases; unmatched bases: 16. The germline CDR1 and CDR2 sequences are LGHNA and YNFKEQ. The CDR3 covers 17 residues. The chain's CDR3 is CASSQAGSAGGQDSQYF. As DNA, the CDR3 is TGTGCCAGCAGCCAAGCGGGATCCGCGGGGGGCCAGGACTCGCAGTATTTT.

The sample holds a few counts of this clonotype. The germline gene is not matched at one end of the junction; a read error may be the cause. The CDR3 DNA sequence: TGTGCCAGCAGCTTGGAAGGGGGACACCCCGCCTACGAGCAGTACTTC. This translates into CASSLEGGHPAYEQYF. The V and J genes are TRBV5-1 and TRBJ2-7; tentative D call: TRBD1 (6 bases). The germline V gene encodes CDR1 SGHRS and CDR2 YFSETQ. CDR3 length: 16 residues.

This clonotype showed up just a few times. The chain couples TRBV4-1 to TRBJ2-1, with 7 nucleotides matching TRBD2. The CDR3 has 17 amino acids. The J segment lost 6 bases and the V segment lost 3 bases, leaving 14 bases of the junction unmatched. Germline CDR1 MGHRA, CDR2 YSYEKL. Here the CDR3 reads CASSQSAGTIIPNEQFF. As DNA, the CDR3 is TGCGCCAGCAGCCAGTCAGCGGGAACGATCATACCCAATGAGCAGTTCTTC.

Regarding this clonotype: Compared with germline, one end of the junction differs, possibly owing to a read error. The chain carries TRBV10-1 and TRBJ2-6; D is uncertain. The CDR3 is made up of 15 amino acids. From germline, CDR1 is WNHNN and CDR2 SYGVQD (reference sequence). The chain's CDR3 is CASSLDLTGTNVLTF. The CDR3 region has the DNA TGTGCCAGCAGCCTCGACCTAACTGGGACCAACGTCCTGACTTTC.

This clonotype was detected ten times or more. In nucleotides, the CDR3 is TGTGCCAGCAGTCGTGGGTTGGAGCAGTACTTC. Residues: CASSRGLEQYF. The chain joins TRBV12-3 or TRBV12-4 to TRBJ2-7; D remains unclear. The CDR3 has 11 amino acids. V lost 5 bases, J lost 7 bases, and 9 bases lay in between.

The chain is built from TRBV9 and TRBJ2-7, with TRBD2 matching 9 bases. After removal of 5 bases from V and 6 bases from J, the junction contained 6 bases not matched to a gene. CDR1 and CDR2 from the germline V gene are SGDLS and YYNGEE. The CDR3 extends over 13 amino acids. The CDR3 loop is CASSPAGGIEQYF. The DNA of the CDR3 is TGTGCCAGCAGTCCAGCGGGAGGAATCGAGCAGTACTTC. The full variable domain, in which reference TRBV9 and TRBJ2-7 provide the parts outside the CDR3, is DSGVTQTPKHLITATGQRVTLRCSPRSGDLSVYWYQQSLDQGLQFLIQYYNGEERAKGNILERFSAQQFPDLHSELNLSSLELGDSALYFCASSPAGGIEQYFGPGTRLTVT.

This clonotype was observed a handful of times. J is TRBJ2-7 and V is TRBV7-2; D perhaps matches TRBD1 (5 bases). The CDR3 is 15 residues long. Trimming took 8 bases from V and 1 from J, leaving 18 bases between them. Germline values: CDR1 SGHTA, CDR2 FQGNSA. The CDR3 loop reads CASGQGAAPSYEQYF. The DNA of the CDR3 is TGTGCCAGCGGCCAAGGGGCAGCCCCTTCCTACGAGCAGTACTTC.

The chain carries TRBV20-1 and TRBJ2-1; D tentatively fits TRBD1 or TRBD2 (5 bases each). Germline V CDR1 and CDR2: DFQATT, SNEGSKA (reference sequence). Trimming took off 0 bases at V and 12 bases at J, with 15 bases between the two ends. This CDR3 comprises 13 residues. The CDR3 here is CSARDLRGVVQFF. CDR3 bases: TGCAGTGCTAGAGATCTTAGAGGGGTAGTGCAGTTCTTC.

This clonotype was seen a few times. The rearrangement joins TRBV4-1 to TRBJ2-5; a possible D gene is TRBD2 (5 bases). Trimming removed 4 bases at V and 5 bases at J, with 11 bases between. There are 13 residues in the CDR3. Germline CDR1 MGHRA, CDR2 YSYEKL. CDR3 sequence reads: CASSPGELETQYF. CDR3 nucleotides: TGCGCCAGCAGCCCCGGGGAGTTGGAGACCCAGTACTTC.

The gene calls are TRBV5-1 and TRBJ2-5; D is uncertain. This CDR3 has 13 amino acids. Germline values: CDR1 SGHRS, CDR2 YFSETQ. Trimming took off 1 base at V and 11 bases at J, with 15 bases between the two ends. For the CDR3, the DNA is TGCGCCAGCAGCTTGTTCGGGTCGGGTGAGCAGTACTTC. Protein product: CASSLFGSGEQYF.

This clonotype showed up many times. The V and J genes are TRBV7-9 and TRBJ2-7; D possibly uses TRBD1 or TRBD2 (5 bases each). The germline V and J ends were trimmed by 6 bases and 3 bases, with 12 bases remaining between them. The germline gives CDR1 SEHNR, CDR2 FQNEAQ (reference sequence). The CDR3 is 13 amino acids. CDR3 protein: CASSRRGDYEQYF. The CDR3 bases are TGTGCCAGCAGTCGAAGGGGAGACTACGAGCAGTACTTC.

This clonotype was seen only a few times. This chain joins TRBV10-3 and TRBJ2-7; D might be TRBD2 (5 bases). In germline, CDR1 is ENHRY, CDR2 SYGVKD. The CDR3 is made up of 13 amino acids. Trimming took off 7 bases at V and 1 base at J, with 11 bases between the two ends. CDR3 sequence reads: CAITPGNSYEQYF. CDR3 nucleotide sequence: TGTGCCATCACTCCCGGGAATTCCTACGAGCAGTACTTC.

This clonotype was seen a few times. The rearrangement uses TRBV6-7 and TRBJ2-1; the D gene is possibly TRBD2 (5 bases). TRBV6-7 is reported as an ORF; its role is uncertain. The CDR3 runs 18 residues. The V end lost 7 bases, the J end lost 3 bases, and 25 bases lay between the germline ends. In DNA, the CDR3 is TGTGCCAGCACCCTAAGCGCGGGTTTTCATCTAGACTACAATGAGCAGTTCTTC. Its translation: CASTLSAGFHLDYNEQFF.

The rearrangement uses TRBV7-2 and TRBJ2-3, with 8 bases identical to TRBD2. The CDR3 runs to 14 residues. Germline CDR1 and CDR2: SGHTA and FQGNSA. After removal of 8 bases from V and 4 bases from J, the junction contained 8 bases not matched to a gene. CDR3 region: CASASGGRADTQYF. The CDR3 nucleotides read TGTGCCAGCGCCTCGGGGGGGCGCGCAGATACGCAGTATTTT.

This chain uses TRBV6-1 with TRBJ1-4; D might be TRBD1 (6 bases). CDR1 is MNHNS, CDR2 SASEGT, per germline. With 1 base removed from V and 9 bases from J, the gap between germline ends came to 12 bases. The CDR3 has 14 amino acids. The CDR3 nucleotides are TGTGCCAGCAGTGAAGATGGACAGATCAAAAAACTGTTTTTT. Its protein is CASSEDGQIKKLFF.

The rearrangement joins TRBV5-1 to TRBJ2-3; TRBD2 matches at 10 bases. V trimming: 4 bases; J trimming: 0 bases; junction bases outside the gene matches: 5. Germline assignment: CDR1 SGHRS and CDR2 YFSETQ. This CDR3 has 16 amino acids. CDR3 loop: CASSAFSGRSTDTQYF. In DNA, the CDR3 is TGCGCCAGCAGCGCGTTTAGCGGGAGGAGCACAGATACGCAGTATTTT.

This chain links TRBV28 with TRBJ2-3, with TRBD1 identical over 10 bases. The germline V gene encodes CDR1 MDHEN and CDR2 SYDVKM. This CDR3 has 14 residues. Unmatched junction bases numbered 5, after V lost 6 bases and J lost 5 bases. Here the CDR3 DNA reads TGTGCCAGCAGGACAGGGGGCCATGGAGATACGCAGTATTTT. Its translation is CASRTGGHGDTQYF.